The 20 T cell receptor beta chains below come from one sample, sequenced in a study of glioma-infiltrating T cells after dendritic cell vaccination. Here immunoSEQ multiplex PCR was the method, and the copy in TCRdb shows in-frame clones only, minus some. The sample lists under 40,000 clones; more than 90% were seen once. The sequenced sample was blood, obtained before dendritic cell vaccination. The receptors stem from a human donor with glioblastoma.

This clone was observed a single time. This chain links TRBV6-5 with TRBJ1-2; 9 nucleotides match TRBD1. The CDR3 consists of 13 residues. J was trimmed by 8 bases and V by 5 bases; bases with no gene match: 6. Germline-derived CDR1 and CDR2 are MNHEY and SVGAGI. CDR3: CASSGGTGKGYTF. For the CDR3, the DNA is TGTGCCAGCAGTGGGGGGACAGGGAAAGGCTACACCTTC.

The CDR3 DNA is TGTGCCAGCAGCTTAGATGGCAGGGGGTCCTACAATGAGCAGTTCTTC. Protein product: CASSLDGRGSYNEQFF. V is TRBV11-3 and J is TRBJ2-1; the match to TRBD1 covers 7 bases. The V gene end was trimmed by 0 bases and the J gene end by 1 base; junction bases not matched to a gene: 3. The germline V gene has CDR1 SGHNT and CDR2 YENEEA. The CDR3 sequence is 16 residues long.

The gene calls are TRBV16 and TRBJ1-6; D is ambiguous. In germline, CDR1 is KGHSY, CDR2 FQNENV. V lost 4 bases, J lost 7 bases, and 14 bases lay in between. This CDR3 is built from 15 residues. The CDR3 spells CASSLDSTSNSPLHF. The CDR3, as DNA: TGTGCCAGCAGCCTAGACTCGACCTCAAATTCACCCCTCCACTTT.

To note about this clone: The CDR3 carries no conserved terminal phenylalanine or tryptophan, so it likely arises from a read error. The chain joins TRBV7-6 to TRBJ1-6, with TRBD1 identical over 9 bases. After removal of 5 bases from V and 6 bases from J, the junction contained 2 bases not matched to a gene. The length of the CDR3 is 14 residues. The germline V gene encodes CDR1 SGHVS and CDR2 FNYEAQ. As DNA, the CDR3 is TGTGCCAGCAGCCAGGACAGGGGTAATTCACCCCTCCACTTG. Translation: CASSQDRGNSPLHL.

The chain's CDR3 is CASSPGLSTDTQYF. The CDR3 bases are TGCGCCAGCAGCCCCGGACTCTCCACAGATACGCAGTATTTT. V usage is TRBV5-1 and J usage is TRBJ2-3, with a possible D match to TRBD2 (5 bases). Germline CDR1 SGHRS, CDR2 YFSETQ. This CDR3 has 14 amino acids. V gave up 4 bases and J gave up 2 bases, with 11 bases separating them.

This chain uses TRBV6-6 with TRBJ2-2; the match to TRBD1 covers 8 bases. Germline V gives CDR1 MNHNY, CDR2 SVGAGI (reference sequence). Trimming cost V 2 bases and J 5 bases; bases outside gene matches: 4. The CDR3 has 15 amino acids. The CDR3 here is CASSYRTGRTGELFF. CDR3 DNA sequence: TGTGCCAGCAGTTACCGGACAGGGCGGACCGGGGAGCTGTTTTTT.

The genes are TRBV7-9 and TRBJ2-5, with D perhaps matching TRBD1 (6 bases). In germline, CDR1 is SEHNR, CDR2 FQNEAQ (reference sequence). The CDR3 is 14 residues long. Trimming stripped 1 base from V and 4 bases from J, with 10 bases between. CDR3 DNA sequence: TGTGCCAGCAGCTTAGAACAGGGTGGAGAGACCCAGTACTTC. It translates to CASSLEQGGETQYF.

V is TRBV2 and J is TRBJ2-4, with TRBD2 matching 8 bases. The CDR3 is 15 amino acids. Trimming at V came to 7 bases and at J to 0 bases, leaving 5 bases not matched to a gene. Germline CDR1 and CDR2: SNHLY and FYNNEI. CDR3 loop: CASTGLALAKNIQYF. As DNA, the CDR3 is TGTGCCAGCACTGGACTAGCCCTAGCCAAAAACATTCAGTACTTC.

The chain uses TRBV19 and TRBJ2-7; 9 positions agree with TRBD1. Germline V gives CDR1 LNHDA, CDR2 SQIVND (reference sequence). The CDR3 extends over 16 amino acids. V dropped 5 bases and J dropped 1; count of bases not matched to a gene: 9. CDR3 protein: CASSPQGQGGSYEQYF. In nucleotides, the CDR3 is TGTGCCAGTAGTCCGCAGGGACAGGGAGGGTCCTACGAGCAGTACTTC. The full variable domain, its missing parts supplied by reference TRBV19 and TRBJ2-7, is DGGITQSPKYLFRKEGQNVTLSCEQNLNHDAMYWYRQDPGQGLRLIYYSQIVNDFQKGDIAEGYSVSREKKESFPLTVTSAQKNPTAFYLCASSPQGQGGSYEQYFGPGTRLTVT.

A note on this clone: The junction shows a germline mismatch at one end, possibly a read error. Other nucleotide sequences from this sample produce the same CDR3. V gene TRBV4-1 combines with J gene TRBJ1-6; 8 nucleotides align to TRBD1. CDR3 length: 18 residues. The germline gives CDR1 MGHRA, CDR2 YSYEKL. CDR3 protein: CASSQAPAGGSYNSPLHF. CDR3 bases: TGCGCCAGCAGCCAAGCTCCCGCAGGGGGCTCCTATAATTCCCCCCTCCACTTT.

In nucleotides, the CDR3 is TGTGCCATCAGTGAAGACAGGGACTTCACAGATACGCAGTATTTT. Translating it yields CAISEDRDFTDTQYF. The V call is TRBV10-3, the J call TRBJ2-3; weak D call: TRBD1 (7 bases). Looked up from germline, CDR1 is ENHRY and CDR2 is SYGVKD. Trimming pared 3 bases from V and 2 bases from J, leaving 12 bases between. The CDR3 is made up of 15 amino acids.

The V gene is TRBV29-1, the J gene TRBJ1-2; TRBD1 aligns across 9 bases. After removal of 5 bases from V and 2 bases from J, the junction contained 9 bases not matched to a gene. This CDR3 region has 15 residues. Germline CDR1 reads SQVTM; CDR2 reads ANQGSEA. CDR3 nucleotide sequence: TGCAGCGTTTACGGGGGACAGGGAGCGAACTATGGCTACACCTTC. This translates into CSVYGGQGANYGYTF. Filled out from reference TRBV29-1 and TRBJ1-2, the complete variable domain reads SAVISQKPSRDICQRGTSLTIQCQVDSQVTMMFWYRQQPGQSLTLIATANQGSEATYESGFVIDKFPISRPNLTFSTLTVSNMSPEDSSIYLCSVYGGQGANYGYTFGSGTRLTVV.

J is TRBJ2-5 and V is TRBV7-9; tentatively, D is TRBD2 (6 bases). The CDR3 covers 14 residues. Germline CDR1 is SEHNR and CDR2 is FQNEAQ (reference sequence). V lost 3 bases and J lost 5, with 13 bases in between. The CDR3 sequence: CASSFGGESETQYF. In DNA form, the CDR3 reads TGTGCCAGCAGCTTCGGAGGGGAGTCGGAGACCCAGTACTTC.

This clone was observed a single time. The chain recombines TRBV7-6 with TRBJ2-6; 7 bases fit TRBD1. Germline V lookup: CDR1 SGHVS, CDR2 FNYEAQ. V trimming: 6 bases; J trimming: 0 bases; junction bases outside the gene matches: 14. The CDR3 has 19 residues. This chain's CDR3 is CASSTPSGTESSGANVLTF. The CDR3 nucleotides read TGTGCCAGCAGTACACCGTCGGGGACAGAGAGCTCTGGGGCCAACGTCCTGACTTTC.

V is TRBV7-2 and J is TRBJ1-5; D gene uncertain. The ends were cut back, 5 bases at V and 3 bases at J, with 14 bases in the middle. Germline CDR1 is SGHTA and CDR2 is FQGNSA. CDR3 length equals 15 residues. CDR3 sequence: CASSPFLINNQPQHF. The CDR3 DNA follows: TGTGCCAGCAGCCCCTTCCTTATTAACAATCAGCCCCAGCATTTT. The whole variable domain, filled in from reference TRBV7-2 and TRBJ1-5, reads GAGVSQSPSNKVTEKGKDVELRCDPISGHTALYWYRQSLGQGLEFLIYFQGNSAPDKSGLPSDRFSAERTGGSVSTLTIQRTQQEDSAVYLCASSPFLINNQPQHFGDGTRLSIL.

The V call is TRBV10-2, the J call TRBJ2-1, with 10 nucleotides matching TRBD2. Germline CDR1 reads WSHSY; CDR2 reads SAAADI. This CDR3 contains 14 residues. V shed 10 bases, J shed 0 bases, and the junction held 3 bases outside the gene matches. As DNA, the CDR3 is TGCGCCATCAAGCGGGGGGGCTCCTACAATGAGCAGTTCTTC. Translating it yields CAIKRGGSYNEQFF.

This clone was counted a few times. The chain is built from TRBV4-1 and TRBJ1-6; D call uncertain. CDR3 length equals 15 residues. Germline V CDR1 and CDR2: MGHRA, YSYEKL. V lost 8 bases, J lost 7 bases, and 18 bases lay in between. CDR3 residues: CASLASLSGNSPLHF. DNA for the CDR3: TGCGCCAGCCTAGCCTCTCTGAGCGGGAATTCACCCCTCCACTTT.

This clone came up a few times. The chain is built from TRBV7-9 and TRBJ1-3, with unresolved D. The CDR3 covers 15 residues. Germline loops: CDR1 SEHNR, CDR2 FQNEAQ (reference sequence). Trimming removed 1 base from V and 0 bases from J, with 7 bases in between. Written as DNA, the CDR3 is TGTGCCAGCAGCTTAGTGGGAGACTCTGGAAACACCATATATTTT. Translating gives CASSLVGDSGNTIYF.

CDR3 sequence reads: CASSDGRQEYGNEKLFF. The CDR3 coding sequence is TGTGCCAGTAGTGACGGAAGACAGGAATATGGAAATGAAAAACTGTTTTTT. The chain carries TRBV19 and TRBJ1-4; weak D call: TRBD1 (6 bases). Trimming left V 5 bases short and J 5 bases short, with 21 bases between. This CDR3 has 17 amino acids. Germline V CDR1 and CDR2: LNHDA, SQIVND (reference sequence).

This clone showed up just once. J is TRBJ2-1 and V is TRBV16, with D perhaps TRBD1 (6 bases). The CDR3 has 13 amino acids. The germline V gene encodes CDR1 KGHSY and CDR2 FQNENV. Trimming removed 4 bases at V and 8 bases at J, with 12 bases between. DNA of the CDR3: TGTGCCAGCAGCCCCAAGACAGGATATGAGCAGTTCTTC. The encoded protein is CASSPKTGYEQFF.